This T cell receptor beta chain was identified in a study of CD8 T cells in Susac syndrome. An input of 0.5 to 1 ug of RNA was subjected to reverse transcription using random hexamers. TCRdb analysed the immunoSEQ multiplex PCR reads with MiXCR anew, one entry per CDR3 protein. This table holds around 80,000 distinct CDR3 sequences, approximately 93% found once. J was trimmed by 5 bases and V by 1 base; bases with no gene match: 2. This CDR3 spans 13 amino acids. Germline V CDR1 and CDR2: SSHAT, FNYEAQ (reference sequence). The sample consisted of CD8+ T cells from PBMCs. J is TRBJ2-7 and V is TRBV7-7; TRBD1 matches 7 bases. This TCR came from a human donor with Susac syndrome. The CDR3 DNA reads TGTGCCAGCAGCTTAGGACAGGGCGACGAGCAGTACTTC. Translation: CASSLGQGDEQYF.